Presented here are 9 T cell receptor beta chains from one specimen sequenced in a study of T cell responses to AZD1222 COVID-19 vaccine. TCRdb's copy holds only in-frame clones and misses some; the assay was immunoSEQ multiplex PCR. Among about 130,000 clones listed, 90% to 95% were seen once. The material sequenced was peripheral blood, taken on day 0 of AZD1222 vaccination. Every receptor here comes from an adult in good health.

This clone was seen only once. The chain couples TRBV23-1 to TRBJ2-7; the D gene is possibly TRBD2 (5 bases). TRBV23-1 is assigned to the ORF class and has an uncertain function. Trimming shortened V by 2 bases and J by 1 base, and 12 bases separated the two germline ends. The CDR3 consists of 15 residues. In nucleotides, the CDR3 is TGCGCCAGCAGTCAAACCCCGGGGATTTCCTACGAGCAGTACTTC. It specifies CASSQTPGISYEQYF.

The chain recombines TRBV30 with TRBJ2-2; no clear D gene. Trimming cost V 1 base and J 6 bases, with 6 bases left between them. The CDR3 runs to 12 residues. CDR1 GTSNPN and CDR2 SVGIG come from the germline V gene (reference sequence). CDR3 coding DNA: TGTGCCTGGAGTGAGCAACCCGGGGAGCTGTTTTTT. This codes for CAWSEQPGELFF.

The genes are TRBV10-3 and TRBJ1-1, with unresolved D. V lost 3 bases and J lost 5, with 10 bases in between. The germline gives CDR1 ENHRY, CDR2 SYGVKD. This CDR3 has 13 amino acids. The CDR3 sequence is CAISERGLTEAFF. The CDR3 bases are TGTGCCATCAGTGAACGCGGTCTAACTGAAGCTTTCTTT.

This clone appeared once. V is TRBV18 and J is TRBJ1-2; D unclear. Germline CDR1 and CDR2: KGHSH and LQKENI. Trimming cost V 5 bases and J 4 bases, with 17 bases left between them. The CDR3 runs to 15 residues. DNA of the CDR3: TGTGCCAGCTCATTAACCGTGGACGGCAGCTATGGCTACACCTTC. Amino acid sequence: CASSLTVDGSYGYTF. The variable domain in full, completed from reference TRBV18 and TRBJ1-2, reads NAGVMQNPRHLVRRRGQEARLRCSPMKGHSHVYWYRQLPEEGLKFMVYLQKENIIDESGMPKERFSAEFPKEGPSILRIQQVVRGDSAAYFCASSLTVDGSYGYTFGSGTRLTVV.

The chain carries TRBV28 and TRBJ1-2, with D maybe TRBD1 (5 bases). The CDR3 loop spans 15 amino acids. Germline lookup yields CDR1 MDHEN and CDR2 SYDVKM. Trimming took off 6 bases at V and 5 bases at J, with 19 bases between the two ends. CDR3 nucleotide sequence: TGTGCCAGCAGCCCGGCGGGCGGGGCGCTATATGGCTACACCTTC. This encodes CASSPAGGALYGYTF.

The rearrangement uses TRBV10-1 and TRBJ1-4; 10 nucleotides align to TRBD1. CDR3 length: 13 amino acids. Trimming at V came to 6 bases and at J to 8 bases, leaving 3 bases not matched to a gene. CDR1 is WNHNN and CDR2 is SYGVQD in the germline V gene (reference sequence). This chain's CDR3 is CASSRDRGEKLFF. DNA for the CDR3: TGCGCCAGCAGCCGGGACAGGGGAGAAAAACTGTTTTTT.

The chain joins TRBV10-2 to TRBJ1-2; 12 bases line up with TRBD1. The J segment lost 4 bases and the V segment lost 5 bases, leaving 2 bases of the junction unmatched. In germline, CDR1 is WSHSY, CDR2 SAAADI. This CDR3 has 14 residues. CDR3 sequence (DNA): TGCGCCAGCAGTCCGGGACAGGGGGCCTATGGCTACACCTTC. Its translation: CASSPGQGAYGYTF.

The chain has TRBV2 and TRBJ1-4; D unresolved. The CDR3 has 12 residues. V shed 4 bases and J shed 6 bases, with 6 bases lying between them. The germline CDR1 and CDR2 sequences are SNHLY and FYNNEI. The CDR3: CASSVADEKLFF. CDR3 DNA: TGTGCCAGCAGTGTTGCGGATGAAAAACTGTTTTTT. The whole variable domain, remainder taken from reference TRBV2 and TRBJ1-4, is EPEVTQTPSHQVTQMGQEVILRCVPISNHLYFYWYRQILGQKVEFLVSFYNNEISEKSEIFDDQFSVERPDGSNFTLKIRSTKLEDSAMYFCASSVADEKLFFGSGTQLSVL.

The chain uses TRBV14 and TRBJ1-5; perhaps TRBD1 as D (6 bases). The V gene lost 1 base and the J gene lost 7 bases, with 14 bases spanning the gap. Germline V gene lookup returns CDR1 SGHDN and CDR2 FVKESK. The CDR3 has 15 residues. The CDR3 spells CASSQGGGVGQPQHF. CDR3 DNA: TGTGCCAGCAGCCAAGGGGGGGGCGTCGGACAGCCCCAGCATTTT. Full variable domain (outside the CDR3, taken from reference TRBV14 and TRBJ1-5): EAGVTQFPSHSVIEKGQTVTLRCDPISGHDNLYWYRRVMGKEIKFLLHFVKESKQDESGMPNNRFLAERTGGTYSTLKVQPAELEDSGVYFCASSQGGGVGQPQHFGDGTRLSIL.